The source of this T cell receptor beta chain is a study of radiation and T cells in renal cell carcinoma. Germline values: CDR1 SGDLS, CDR2 YYNGEE. The CDR3 covers 14 residues. The V gene end was trimmed by 3 bases and the J gene end by 6 bases; junction bases not matched to a gene: 8. Whole-study findings and limits: From baseline, blood top tumor clonotypes peaked at 2 weeks post-radiation. Without pretreatment biopsies, baseline tumor clonotype presence was undetermined.

Method: immunoSEQ multiplex PCR; TCRdb's copy keeps in-frame clones and lacks some. Of some 110,000 clones in the sample, around 83% are singletons; the top ten hold about 3%. A remark on this clone: Its cognate antigen is unknown.

The time point here: baseline pretreatment blood. As for treatment: 15 Gy SBRT to primary tumor, nephrectomy 4 weeks later. After SBRT, blood was collected at 2 and 4 weeks, plus baseline. This renal cell carcinoma was of the clear cell type. This rearrangement joins TRBV9 to TRBJ1-1; 7 bases line up with TRBD1. The sequence came from a woman in her fifties or sixties with renal cell carcinoma. The sequenced sample was blood, obtained from a patient whose treatment included radiotherapy and nephrectomy. For the CDR3, the DNA is TGTGCCAGCAGCGCTGGGGGAGGGGGCGCTGAAGCTTTCTTT. The encoded protein is CASSAGGGGAEAFF.